This paragraph reports one T cell receptor beta chain. Its antigen remains unidentified. The sample originates from a study of T-cell reconstitution after alpha-beta-depleted transplantation in children. Unique molecular identifiers were incorporated when the TCRbeta library was constructed. TCRdb used MiXCR to reprocess the PCR reads, holding one entry per CDR3 protein. In the table there are around 450,000 distinct CDR3 sequences, 43% of which are singletons. The CDR3 runs 14 residues. V dropped 2 bases and J dropped 7 bases, with 14 bases sitting between them. Germline values: CDR1 MGHRA, CDR2 YSYEKL. Study-level results: Two months or so post-transplant, alpha-beta T cells reportedly derived from several hundred expanded graft clones. Some patients owed their high day-60 TCRbeta diversity to surviving recipient T cells and thymic progenitors. After one year, T-cell counts and TCRbeta diversity mostly came from new T cells.

This TCR derives from a girl aged 2 to 10 with aplastic anemia, due to receive a stem cell transplant. The V call is TRBV4-1, the J call TRBJ2-5, with D perhaps TRBD1 or TRBD2 (5 bases each). Here the sequenced sample was PBMCs, taken before TCRalphabeta/CD19-depleted stem cell transplant. The CDR3 DNA follows: TGCGCCAGCAGCCAACTTTCAGGGACCGGGACCCAGTACTTC. This codes for CASSQLSGTGTQYF.